Each of the 23 T cell receptor beta chains below was sequenced from the same sample in a study of cytomegalovirus exposure and HLA in healthy donors. Primers included in the PCR were 60 Vbeta and 13 Jbeta primers. The assay was immunoSEQ multiplex PCR, and TCRdb's table has in-frame clones only and misses some. The sample has about 55,000 clones, around three fifths seen once. Sequenced: PBMCs. The receptors shown here come from a human donor in good health.

This rearrangement joins TRBV5-1 to TRBJ2-7; no clear D gene. V lost 6 bases to trimming and J lost 2 bases, with 6 bases between them. The germline CDR1 and CDR2 sequences are SGHRS and YFSETQ. The length of the CDR3 is 11 residues. CDR3 nucleotide sequence: TGCGCCAGCACCAACACCTACGAGCAGTACTTC. Residues: CASTNTYEQYF. Variable domain in full (rest from reference TRBV5-1 and TRBJ2-7): KAGVTQTPRYLIKTRGQQVTLSCSPISGHRSVSWYQQTPGQGLQFLFEYFSETQRNKGNFPGRFSGRQFSNSRSEMNVSTLELGDSALYLCASTNTYEQYFGPGTRLTVT.

This clone was recorded a few times. The genes are TRBV4-1 and TRBJ1-1; D is undetermined. The CDR3 is 15 residues long. The V end lost 0 bases, the J end lost 3 bases, and 11 bases lay between the germline ends. Germline values: CDR1 MGHRA, CDR2 YSYEKL. This chain's CDR3 is CASSQEVGVDTEAFF. The DNA for the CDR3 is TGCGCCAGCAGCCAAGAGGTCGGGGTGGACACTGAAGCTTTCTTT.

This clone was counted only a few times. The chain combines TRBV30 with TRBJ1-2, with D tentatively TRBD1 (6 bases). The ends were cut back, 1 base at V and 2 bases at J, with 11 bases in the middle. The CDR3 contains 14 residues. Germline V gene sequence: CDR1 GTSNPN, CDR2 SVGIG (reference sequence). Here the CDR3 reads CAWSGQGLNYGYTF. The DNA of the CDR3 is TGTGCCTGGAGTGGGCAGGGGCTAAACTATGGCTACACCTTC.

The chain uses TRBV7-9 and TRBJ2-5; D is unresolved. This CDR3 is 14 amino acids long. Trimming took off 5 bases at V and 2 bases at J, with 12 bases between the two ends. CDR1 and CDR2 from the germline V gene are SEHNR and FQNEAQ (reference sequence). CDR3 DNA: TGTGCCAGCAGCCAAAAGGCAGGACAAGAGACCCAGTACTTC. Translating gives CASSQKAGQETQYF.

The chain employs TRBV6-6 and TRBJ1-3, with D perhaps TRBD1 (6 bases). The CDR3 runs to 15 residues. V was clipped by 11 bases and J by 0 bases, with 17 bases between them. Germline assignment: CDR1 MNHNY and CDR2 SVGAGI (reference sequence). CDR3 residues: CAANRDIFSGNTIYF. In DNA form, the CDR3 reads TGTGCCGCCAACCGGGACATCTTCTCTGGAAACACCATATATTTT.

The genes are TRBV21-1 and TRBJ2-5; the listed D gene, TRBD1, was not tested against the DNA. TRBV21-1 is given as a pseudogene. The CDR3 has 13 amino acids. DNA for the CDR3: TGTGCCACCGCCGGGACAGGGAGGGAGACCCAGTACTTC. The encoded protein is CATAGTGRETQYF.

The V gene is TRBV7-6, the J gene TRBJ2-5; D might be TRBD2 (7 bases). This CDR3 region has 15 residues. Trimming removed 1 base at V and 7 bases at J, with 16 bases between. Germline CDR1 SGHVS, CDR2 FNYEAQ. The CDR3 sequence is CASSLGAGAGGTQYF. Here the CDR3 DNA reads TGTGCCAGCAGCTTAGGGGCGGGGGCCGGGGGGACCCAGTACTTC.

V and J are TRBV9 and TRBJ2-5, with D possibly being TRBD2 (5 bases). The CDR3 length is 15 residues. V was shortened by 2 bases and J by 5 bases, with 16 bases between the two germline ends. Germline-derived CDR1 and CDR2 are SGDLS and YYNGEE. CDR3 DNA: TGTGCCAGCAGCGTGTCGGGGTACTCACGGGAGACCCAGTACTTC. It yields the protein CASSVSGYSRETQYF.

The gene calls are TRBV6-5 and TRBJ2-7; D ambiguous. This CDR3 spans 14 amino acids. V dropped 5 bases and J dropped 2 bases, with 13 bases sitting between them. Germline V gene data show CDR1 as MNHEY and CDR2 as SVGAGI. CDR3 residues: CASSPLENPYEQYF. The CDR3 DNA follows: TGTGCCAGCAGTCCCCTGGAGAACCCCTACGAGCAGTACTTC.

In regard to this clone: The junction shows a germline mismatch at one end, possibly a read error. The V call is TRBV7-7, the J call TRBJ2-2, with a tentative D call TRBD1 (5 bases). The germline gives CDR1 SSHAT, CDR2 FNYEAQ (reference sequence). The CDR3 is made up of 14 amino acids. CDR3 sequence (DNA): TGTGCTAGCAGCTCGACAGTAGGCACCGGGGAGCTGTTTTTT. This translates into CASSSTVGTGELFF. The full variable domain, completed using reference TRBV7-7 and TRBJ2-2, is GAGVSQSPRYKVTKRGQDVTLRCDPISSHATLYWYQQALGQGPEFLTYFNYEAQPDKSGLPSDRFSAERPEGSISTLTIQRTEQRDSAMYRCASSSTVGTGELFFGEGSRLTVL.

The chain is built from TRBV7-2 and TRBJ1-3; 7 nucleotides align to TRBD1. The junction had 3 bases not matched to a gene; V was cut back by 4 bases and J by 0 bases. There are 15 residues in the CDR3. CDR1 and CDR2 (germline): SGHTA, FQGNSA. The CDR3 DNA follows: TGTGCCAGCAGCTCCTGGACAGGCTCTGGAAACACCATATATTTT. It encodes CASSSWTGSGNTIYF.

The chain carries TRBV7-9 and TRBJ2-5; perhaps TRBD1 as D (5 bases). Germline lookup yields CDR1 SEHNR and CDR2 FQNEAQ (reference sequence). This CDR3 comprises 15 residues. V lost 0 bases, J lost 1 base, and 9 bases lay in between. CDR3 residues: CASSLATGFQETQYF. The CDR3, as DNA: TGTGCCAGCAGCTTAGCCACAGGTTTCCAAGAGACCCAGTACTTC.

This chain joins TRBV7-2 and TRBJ2-1; D possibly corresponds to TRBD2 (6 bases). This CDR3 contains 15 residues. Looked up from germline, CDR1 is SGHTA and CDR2 is FQGNSA. The V gene lost 0 bases and the J gene lost 3 bases, with 9 bases spanning the gap. The chain's CDR3 is CASSLAVADYNEQFF. The CDR3 coding sequence is TGTGCCAGCAGCTTAGCGGTAGCGGACTACAATGAGCAGTTCTTC.

The chain couples TRBV19 to TRBJ1-1, with D possibly being TRBD1 (5 bases). CDR1 and CDR2 (germline): LNHDA, SQIVND (reference sequence). The CDR3 is 14 residues long. The germline V and J ends were trimmed by 4 bases and 1 base, with 10 bases remaining between them. The CDR3 protein is CASSRGSQNTEAFF. The CDR3 nucleotides are TGTGCCAGTAGTAGGGGCAGCCAGAACACTGAAGCTTTCTTT. Looking up the rest from reference TRBV19 and TRBJ1-1 gives the full variable domain: DGGITQSPKYLFRKEGQNVTLSCEQNLNHDAMYWYRQDPGQGLRLIYYSQIVNDFQKGDIAEGYSVSREKKESFPLTVTSAQKNPTAFYLCASSRGSQNTEAFFGQGTRLTVV.

The V and J genes are TRBV9 and TRBJ1-6, with D possibly being TRBD1 (5 bases). CDR1 SGDLS and CDR2 YYNGEE come from the germline V gene. The germline V and J ends were trimmed by 4 bases and 6 bases, with 14 bases remaining between them. The CDR3 spans 15 residues. The CDR3 protein is CASSSQGGGNSPLHF. The CDR3 DNA reads TGTGCCAGCAGCTCTCAGGGAGGTGGTAATTCACCCCTCCACTTT.

CDR3 coding DNA: TGTGCCTGGAGTCGACAGTACCAAGAGACCCAGTACTTC. This codes for CAWSRQYQETQYF. The chain employs TRBV30 and TRBJ2-5, with TRBD1 as a possible D gene (5 bases). This CDR3 comprises 13 residues. Germline loops: CDR1 GTSNPN, CDR2 SVGIG (reference sequence). With 2 bases removed from V and 0 bases from J, the gap between germline ends came to 7 bases.

V usage is TRBV4-1 and J usage is TRBJ2-7; TRBD2 is a possible D gene (5 bases). The CDR3 sequence is 13 residues long. Germline V lookup: CDR1 MGHRA, CDR2 YSYEKL. The V and J ends lost 1 base and 6 bases respectively, with 10 bases between them. The chain's CDR3 is CASSQVHGSEQYF. CDR3 nucleotide sequence: TGCGCCAGCAGCCAAGTCCATGGGAGCGAGCAGTACTTC.

J is TRBJ2-7 and V is TRBV5-1; TRBD2 is a possible D gene (6 bases). The CDR3 is 14 amino acids. Deletions cut 4 bases from V and 2 bases from J, with 13 bases between. Germline V gene sequence: CDR1 SGHRS, CDR2 YFSETQ. The CDR3 region is CASSRLEGTYEQYF. CDR3 bases: TGCGCCAGCAGCAGATTGGAGGGAACCTACGAGCAGTACTTC. The variable domain in full, with the rest retrieved from reference TRBV5-1 and TRBJ2-7, is KAGVTQTPRYLIKTRGQQVTLSCSPISGHRSVSWYQQTPGQGLQFLFEYFSETQRNKGNFPGRFSGRQFSNSRSEMNVSTLELGDSALYLCASSRLEGTYEQYFGPGTRLTVT.

The chain has TRBV4-1 and TRBJ2-3, with 8 bases lining up with TRBD1. There are 14 residues in the CDR3. The V gene's germline CDR1 is MGHRA and CDR2 YSYEKL. Unmatched junction bases numbered 8, after V lost 10 bases and J lost 2 bases. The CDR3 loop reads CATSDRGNTDTQYF. CDR3 in DNA: TGCGCCACCTCAGACAGGGGCAACACAGATACGCAGTATTTT.

The chain combines TRBV27 with TRBJ2-7; the match to TRBD2 covers 7 bases. This CDR3 is 13 amino acids long. CDR1 is MNHEY, CDR2 SMNVEV, per germline (reference sequence). With 3 bases clipped from V and 8 bases from J, the junction kept 7 bases outside the gene matches. CDR3 protein: CASSLGGVTKQYF. CDR3 DNA: TGTGCCAGCAGTTTGGGGGGGGTGACAAAGCAGTACTTC.

J is TRBJ1-5 and V is TRBV11-3; a weak D match, TRBD1 (6 bases). The CDR3 has 16 amino acids. V dropped 1 base and J dropped 3 bases, with 13 bases sitting between them. Germline V CDR1 and CDR2: SGHNT, YENEEA. The CDR3 region is CASSLGARGNNQPQHF. CDR3 DNA: TGTGCCAGCAGCTTAGGTGCCAGGGGTAACAATCAGCCCCAGCATTTT.

The rearrangement links TRBV10-3 to TRBJ2-7; TRBD1 aligns across 10 bases. Germline V gene sequence: CDR1 ENHRY, CDR2 SYGVKD. V lost 6 bases, J lost 2 bases, and 4 bases stayed unmatched. CDR3 length equals 14 residues. CDR3 coding DNA: TGTGCCATCAGGGAGGGGACAGGGGCCTACGAGCAGTACTTC. Translating it yields CAIREGTGAYEQYF.

The chain couples TRBV5-1 to TRBJ2-5; 8 nucleotides agree with TRBD2. The V gene's germline CDR1 is SGHRS and CDR2 YFSETQ. V gave up 3 bases and J gave up 2 bases; unmatched junction bases: 6. CDR3 length: 15 residues. The CDR3 loop is CASSSRLARQETQYF. Here the CDR3 DNA reads TGCGCCAGCAGCTCACGACTAGCGAGACAAGAGACCCAGTACTTC.